This T cell receptor (beta chain) was observed in a study of CXCR3-negative and CXCR3-positive naive CD8 T cells. Whole-study results and caveats: Naive cells, whether CXCR3-negative or CXCR3-positive, had similar TRBV-TRBJ usage, while memory cells differed. CXCR3-negative naive cells had less hydrophobic TRB CDR3s than did CXCR3-positive naive cells.

The CDR3 sequence is 14 residues long. Germline lookup yields CDR1 SGDLS and CDR2 YYNGEE. Notes on this clonotype: Its matching antigen is unknown.

Via 5' RACE with UMI labels, TRB cDNA libraries were prepared. For each CDR3 protein, TCRdb gives one entry from its re-call of the 5' RACE reads, without DNA. This sample's clone table lists approximately 100,000 distinct CDR3 sequences. The sequence derives from a human donor in good health. Some clones in this sample may be carry-over from other donors' samples. The gene calls are TRBV9 and TRBJ2-5; TCRdb designates TRBD1, a call that cannot be tested without DNA. The specimen sequenced was naive CXCR3+ CD8+ T cells from blood. Subset indicated: CD45RO-CCR7+CD27+CD95- naive CD8+ T cells expressing CXCR3 (TNR3+). CDR3 protein: CASSGTGAQEAQYF. Full variable domain (rest looked up from reference TRBV9 and TRBJ2-5): DSGVTQTPKHLITATGQRVTLRCSPRSGDLSVYWYQQSLDQGLQFLIQYYNGEERAKGNILERFSAQQFPDLHSELNLSSLELGDSALYFCASSGTGAQEAQYFGPGTRLLVL.